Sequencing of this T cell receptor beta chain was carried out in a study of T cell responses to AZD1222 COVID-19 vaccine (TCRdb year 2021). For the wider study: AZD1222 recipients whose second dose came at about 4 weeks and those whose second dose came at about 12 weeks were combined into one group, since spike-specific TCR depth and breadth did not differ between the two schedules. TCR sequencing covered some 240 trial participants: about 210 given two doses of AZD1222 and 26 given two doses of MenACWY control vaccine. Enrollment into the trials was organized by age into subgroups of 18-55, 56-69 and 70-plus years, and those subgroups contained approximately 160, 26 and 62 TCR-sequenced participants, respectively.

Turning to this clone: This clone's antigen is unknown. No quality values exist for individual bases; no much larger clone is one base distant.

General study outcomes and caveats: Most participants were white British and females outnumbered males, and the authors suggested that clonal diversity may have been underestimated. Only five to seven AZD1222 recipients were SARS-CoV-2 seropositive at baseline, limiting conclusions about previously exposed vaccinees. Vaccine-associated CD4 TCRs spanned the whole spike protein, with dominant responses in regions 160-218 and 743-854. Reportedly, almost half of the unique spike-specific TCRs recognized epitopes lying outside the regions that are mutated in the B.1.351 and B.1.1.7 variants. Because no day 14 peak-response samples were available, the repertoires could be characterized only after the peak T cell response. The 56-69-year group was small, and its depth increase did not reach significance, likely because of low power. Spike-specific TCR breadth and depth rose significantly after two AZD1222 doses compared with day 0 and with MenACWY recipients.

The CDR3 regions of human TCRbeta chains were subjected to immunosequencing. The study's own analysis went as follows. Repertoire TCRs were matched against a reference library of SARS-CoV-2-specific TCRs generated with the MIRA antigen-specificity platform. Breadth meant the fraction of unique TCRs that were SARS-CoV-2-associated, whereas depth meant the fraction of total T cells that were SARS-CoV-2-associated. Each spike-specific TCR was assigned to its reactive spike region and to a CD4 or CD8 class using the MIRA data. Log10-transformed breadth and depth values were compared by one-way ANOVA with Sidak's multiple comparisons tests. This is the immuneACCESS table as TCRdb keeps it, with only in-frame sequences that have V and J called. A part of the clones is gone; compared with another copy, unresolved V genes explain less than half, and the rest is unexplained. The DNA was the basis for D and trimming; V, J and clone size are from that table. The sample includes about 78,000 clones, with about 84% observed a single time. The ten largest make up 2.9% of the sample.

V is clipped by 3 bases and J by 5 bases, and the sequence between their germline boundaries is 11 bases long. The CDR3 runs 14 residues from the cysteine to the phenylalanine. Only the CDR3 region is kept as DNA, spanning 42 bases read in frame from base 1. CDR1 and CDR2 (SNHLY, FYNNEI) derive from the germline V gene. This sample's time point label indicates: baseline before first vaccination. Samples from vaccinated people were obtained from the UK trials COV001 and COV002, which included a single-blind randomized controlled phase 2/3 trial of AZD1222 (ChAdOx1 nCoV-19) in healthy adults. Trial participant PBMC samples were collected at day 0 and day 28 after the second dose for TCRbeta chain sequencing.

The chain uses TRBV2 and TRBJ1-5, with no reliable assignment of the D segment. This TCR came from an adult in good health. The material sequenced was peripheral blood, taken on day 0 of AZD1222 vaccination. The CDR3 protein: CASSDWGVDQPQHF. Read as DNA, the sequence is TGTGCCAGCAGTGATTGGGGTGTAGATCAGCCCCAGCATTTT.